These 20 T cell receptor beta chains share one sample of origin, sequenced in a study of cytomegalovirus exposure and HLA in healthy donors. Amplification used 60 Vbeta primers and 13 Jbeta primers. Only in-frame clones appear in the TCRdb table, and some are missing; sequencing was by immunoSEQ multiplex PCR. The sample consists of roughly 170,000 clones, about 80% of them appearing once. Sequencing input: PBMCs. Every receptor here comes from a boy aged 5-17 years in good health and CMV-seronegative.

V gene TRBV28 combines with J gene TRBJ1-2; possible D gene TRBD1, 6 bases. Germline CDR1 and CDR2: MDHEN and SYDVKM. The CDR3 covers 14 residues. V gave up 8 bases and J gave up 8 bases, with 21 bases separating them. Here the CDR3 reads CASGTQSAPYGYTF. The CDR3, as DNA: TGTGCCAGCGGGACACAATCGGCACCTTACGGCTACACCTTC.

V and J are TRBV11-3 and TRBJ1-1; TRBD1 matches 7 bases. V dropped 5 bases and J dropped 7; count of bases not matched to a gene: 7. Germline V gives CDR1 SGHNT, CDR2 YENEEA. CDR3 length: 13 amino acids. The CDR3 here is CASSRDRVDEAFF. The CDR3 DNA is TGTGCCAGCAGCAGAGACAGGGTTGATGAAGCTTTCTTT.

The chain couples TRBV4-1 to TRBJ1-1; 11 bases map to TRBD1. Trimming cost V 4 bases and J 3 bases; bases outside gene matches: 7. The CDR3 extends over 16 amino acids. Germline lookup yields CDR1 MGHRA and CDR2 YSYEKL. The CDR3 is CASSPDRGLGDTEAFF. CDR3 sequence (DNA): TGCGCCAGCAGCCCGGACAGGGGGCTGGGGGACACTGAAGCTTTCTTT.

This rearrangement joins TRBV6-4 to TRBJ2-1; 7 nucleotides align to TRBD2. This CDR3 region has 17 residues. Germline V gives CDR1 MRHNA, CDR2 SNTAGT. J lost 5 bases, V lost 2 bases, and 12 bases had no gene match. The CDR3 sequence is CASSDLALSGRNNEQFF. DNA for the CDR3: TGTGCCAGCAGTGACCTGGCCCTTAGCGGGCGCAACAATGAGCAGTTCTTC.

J is TRBJ2-7 and V is TRBV4-3; 8 bases line up with TRBD1. Germline CDR1 reads LGHNA; CDR2 reads YSLEER. J was trimmed by 2 bases and V by 0 bases; bases with no gene match: 9. The CDR3 has 17 residues. This CDR3 is CASSQDRPGTGAYEQYF. The CDR3 DNA follows: TGCGCCAGCAGCCAAGATCGGCCCGGGACAGGAGCCTACGAGCAGTACTTC.

The chain joins TRBV11-2 to TRBJ1-4; D gene unclear. The CDR3 is 12 amino acids. The germline V gene encodes CDR1 SGHAT and CDR2 FQNNGV. V dropped 0 bases and J dropped 8 bases, with 4 bases sitting between them. The CDR3, as DNA: TGTGCCAGCAGCTTAGAAGAGGAAAAACTGTTTTTT. It is translated as CASSLEEEKLFF.

The V and J genes are TRBV4-1 and TRBJ2-7; 9 bases fit TRBD1. The CDR3 loop spans 17 amino acids. With 5 bases clipped from V and 6 bases from J, the junction kept 17 bases outside the gene matches. Germline CDR1 is MGHRA and CDR2 is YSYEKL. CDR3 amino acids: CASSVHSGTGFLGEQYF. CDR3 sequence (DNA): TGCGCCAGCAGCGTACATTCCGGGACAGGGTTCTTGGGCGAGCAGTACTTC.

The chain couples TRBV6-1 to TRBJ1-2, with a weak D call TRBD1 (6 bases). Germline-derived CDR1 and CDR2 are MNHNS and SASEGT. Deletions cut 2 bases from V and 5 bases from J, with 12 bases between. The CDR3 spans 14 residues. CDR3 coding DNA: TGTGCCAGCAGTGAATTAAGGACAGTATATGGCTACACCTTC. Protein product: CASSELRTVYGYTF.

V is TRBV4-2 and J is TRBJ2-6; 7 bases are a match to TRBD2. The CDR3 totals 18 residues. After removal of 0 bases from V and 0 bases from J, the junction contained 5 bases not matched to a gene. The germline V gene encodes CDR1 LGHNA and CDR2 YNFKEQ. The CDR3 spells CASSQDGGGISGANVLTF. Written as DNA, the CDR3 is TGTGCCAGCAGCCAAGATGGGGGGGGGATCTCTGGGGCCAACGTCCTGACTTTC.

This chain joins TRBV5-6 and TRBJ2-7, with a weak D call TRBD1 (6 bases). The CDR3 consists of 13 residues. Trimming left V 4 bases short and J 2 bases short, with 10 bases between. Germline V gene lookup returns CDR1 SGHDT and CDR2 YYEEEE. The CDR3 protein is CASSRDIAYEQYF. CDR3 sequence (DNA): TGTGCCAGCAGCCGGGACATCGCCTACGAGCAGTACTTC.

V usage is TRBV30 and J usage is TRBJ1-3; D may be TRBD1 (5 bases). This CDR3 has 15 residues. The V end was cut by 5 bases, the J end by 4 bases, with 18 bases between. In germline, CDR1 is GTSNPN, CDR2 SVGIG (reference sequence). CDR3 amino acids: CAWGAGRASGNTIYF. The CDR3, as DNA: TGTGCCTGGGGGGCCGGCAGGGCGTCCGGAAACACCATATATTTT.

The V and J genes are TRBV5-8 and TRBJ2-5, with D perhaps matching TRBD2 (5 bases). The DNA end is a closer match to TRBJ2-7, so the J assignment may be wrong. The CDR3 consists of 12 residues. Germline values: CDR1 SGHTS, CDR2 YDEGEE. The CDR3 spells CASTRGPNEQYF. CDR3 DNA sequence: TGTGCCAGCACCCGAGGGCCGAACGAGCAGTACTTC.

This rearrangement joins TRBV5-1 to TRBJ2-5; 10 nucleotides line up with TRBD1. The DNA end lines up better with TRBJ2-7; the J call may be wrong. Germline values: CDR1 SGHRS, CDR2 YFSETQ. The CDR3 runs to 15 residues. The CDR3 DNA reads TGCGCCAGCAGCGGACGGGACAGGGGATTGTACGAGCAGTACTTC. This sequence encodes CASSGRDRGLYEQYF.

The chain joins TRBV9 to TRBJ2-1; 9 positions match TRBD1. This CDR3 has 15 amino acids. V trimming: 4 bases; J trimming: 4 bases; junction bases outside the gene matches: 6. The germline V gene has CDR1 SGDLS and CDR2 YYNGEE. The CDR3 here is CASSWDREVYNEQFF. Here the CDR3 DNA reads TGTGCCAGCAGCTGGGACAGGGAAGTGTACAATGAGCAGTTCTTC.

V gene TRBV5-1 combines with J gene TRBJ1-3; maybe TRBD1 (6 bases). V shed 0 bases and J shed 2 bases, with 9 bases lying between them. Germline V lookup: CDR1 SGHRS, CDR2 YFSETQ. This CDR3 has 15 amino acids. The CDR3 nucleotides read TGCGCCAGCAGCTTGGGAACAGGGACTGGAAACACCATATATTTT. Translated, it gives CASSLGTGTGNTIYF. The whole variable domain, remainder taken from reference TRBV5-1 and TRBJ1-3, is KAGVTQTPRYLIKTRGQQVTLSCSPISGHRSVSWYQQTPGQGLQFLFEYFSETQRNKGNFPGRFSGRQFSNSRSEMNVSTLELGDSALYLCASSLGTGTGNTIYFGEGSWLTVV.

This chain links TRBV6-1 with TRBJ1-4, with a weak D call TRBD1 (5 bases). CDR1 and CDR2 (germline): MNHNS, SASEGT. The CDR3 is 15 residues long. V was cut by 3 bases and J by 5 bases, with 13 bases left in between. The CDR3 DNA is TGTGCCAGCAGTGAGCAACAGGTGCCAAATGAAAAACTGTTTTTT. It codes for CASSEQQVPNEKLFF.

The chain employs TRBV27 and TRBJ1-4, with 7 bases aligning to TRBD1. J was trimmed by 8 bases and V by 4 bases; bases with no gene match: 28. Per the germline V gene, CDR1 is MNHEY and CDR2 is SMNVEV (reference sequence). The CDR3 extends over 21 amino acids. The CDR3 DNA reads TGTGCCAGCAGTTCGCAAATGAGGAGGGGGCTCTCCCCCCCCGTAGAGGAAAAACTGTTTTTT. This gives the protein CASSSQMRRGLSPPVEEKLFF.

This clone came up a few times. The V gene is TRBV7-9, the J gene TRBJ1-5; D is unclear. Per the germline V gene, CDR1 is SEHNR and CDR2 is FQNEAQ (reference sequence). There are 13 residues in the CDR3. The V end lost 4 bases, the J end lost 4 bases, and 8 bases lay between the germline ends. CDR3 loop: CASSYSGNQPQHF. CDR3 in DNA: TGTGCCAGCAGCTACAGCGGTAATCAGCCCCAGCATTTT.

Concerning this clone: Compared with germline, one end of the junction differs, possibly owing to a read error. The chain carries TRBV6-5 and TRBJ2-1; no definite D call. CDR1 and CDR2 (germline): MNHEY, SVGAGI. The CDR3 runs to 13 residues. The CDR3 bases are TGTGCCAGCAGTTCCCTGTCCTTCAATGAGCAGTTCTTC. As protein: CASSSLSFNEQFF.

This clone was seen more than once but under ten times. The V gene is TRBV7-8, the J gene TRBJ2-2, with D perhaps matching TRBD2 (6 bases). The CDR3 extends over 15 amino acids. The V and J ends lost 2 bases and 6 bases respectively, with 13 bases between them. Germline CDR1 SGHVS, CDR2 FQNEAQ. CDR3 DNA sequence: TGTGCCAGCAGCTTATCTCTAGCGAGCCCCGGGGAGCTGTTTTTT. Translating it yields CASSLSLASPGELFF.